This TCR beta chain was recovered during a study of shared clonotypes between healthy human individuals. Losses at the gene ends were 6 bases for V and 3 bases for J; bases not matched to a gene: 17. The CDR3 covers 18 residues. The germline CDR1 and CDR2 sequences are SGHRS and YFSETQ. It was around 320 ng DNA, around 30,000 T cell genomes, that went into each replicate PCR of unsorted PBMC. The protocol was immunoSEQ multiplex PCR, while the TCRdb copy is restricted to in-frame clones and leaves out a portion. The sample includes hundreds of thousands of clones, 60% to 85% of them seen just once. Input material: PBMCs. The chain carries TRBV5-1 and TRBJ2-3, with 9 bases aligning to TRBD2. The source of this sequence is a woman aged 40 to 55 in good health. Some clones in this sample may be carry-over from other donors' samples. CDR3 nucleotide sequence: TGCGCCAGCACTATGGCGGGCGGGAGGGCCGTGAAGACAGATACGCAGTATTTT. It is translated as CASTMAGGRAVKTDTQYF.